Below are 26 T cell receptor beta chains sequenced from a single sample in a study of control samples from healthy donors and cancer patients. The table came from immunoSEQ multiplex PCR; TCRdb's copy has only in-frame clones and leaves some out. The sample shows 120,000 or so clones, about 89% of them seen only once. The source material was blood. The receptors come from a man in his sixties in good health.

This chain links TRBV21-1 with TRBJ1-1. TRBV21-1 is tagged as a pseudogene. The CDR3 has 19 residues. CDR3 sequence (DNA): TGTGCCAGCAGCAAAAGCAAAGTTTCTAGGTTTAGTAGGCCCCCTGAAGCTTTCTTT. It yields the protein CASSKSKVSRFSRPPEAFF.

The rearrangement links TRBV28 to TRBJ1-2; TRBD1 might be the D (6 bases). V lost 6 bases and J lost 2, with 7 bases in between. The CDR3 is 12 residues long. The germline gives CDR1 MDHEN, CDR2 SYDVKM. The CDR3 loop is CASSTGNYGYTF. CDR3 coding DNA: TGTGCCAGCAGCACAGGGAACTATGGCTACACCTTC.

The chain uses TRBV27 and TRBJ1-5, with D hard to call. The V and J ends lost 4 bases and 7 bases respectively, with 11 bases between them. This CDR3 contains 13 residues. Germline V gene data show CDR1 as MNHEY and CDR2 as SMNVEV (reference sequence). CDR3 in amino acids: CASSWTPRQPQHF. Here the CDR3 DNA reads TGTGCCAGCAGTTGGACCCCCCGCCAGCCCCAGCATTTT.

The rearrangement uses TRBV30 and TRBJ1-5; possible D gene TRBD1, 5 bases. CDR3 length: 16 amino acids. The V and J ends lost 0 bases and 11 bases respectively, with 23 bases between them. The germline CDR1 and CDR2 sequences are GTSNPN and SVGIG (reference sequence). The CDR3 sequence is CAWSVRSGIASGAQHF. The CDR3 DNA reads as TGTGCCTGGAGTGTACGGTCAGGGATAGCCTCGGGAGCCCAGCATTTT.

The chain's CDR3 is CASSHDGSSGNTIYF. The CDR3 nucleotides are TGTGCCAGCAGCCATGACGGTAGCTCTGGAAACACCATATATTTT. The chain employs TRBV7-9 and TRBJ1-3; D is unclear. The V end lost 5 bases, the J end lost 0 bases, and 11 bases lay between the germline ends. The CDR3 is 15 residues long. Germline lookup yields CDR1 SEHNR and CDR2 FQNEAQ (reference sequence). The full variable domain, rest sourced from reference TRBV7-9 and TRBJ1-3, is DTGVSQNPRHKITKRGQNVTFRCDPISEHNRLYWYRQTLGQGPEFLTYFQNEAQLEKSRLLSDRFSAERPKGSFSTLEIQRTEQGDSAMYLCASSHDGSSGNTIYFGEGSWLTVV.

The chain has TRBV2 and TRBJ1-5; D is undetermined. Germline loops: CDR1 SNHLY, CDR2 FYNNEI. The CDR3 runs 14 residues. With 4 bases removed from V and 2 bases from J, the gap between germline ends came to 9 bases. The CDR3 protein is CASSGTSGNQPQHF. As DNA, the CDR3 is TGTGCCAGCAGTGGTACGTCCGGCAATCAGCCCCAGCATTTT.

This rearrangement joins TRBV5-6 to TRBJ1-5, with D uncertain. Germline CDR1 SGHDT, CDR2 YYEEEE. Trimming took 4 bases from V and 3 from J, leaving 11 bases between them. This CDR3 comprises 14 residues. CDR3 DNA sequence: TGTGCCAGCAGCACCCCGCGGATCAATCAGCCCCAGCATTTT. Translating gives CASSTPRINQPQHF.

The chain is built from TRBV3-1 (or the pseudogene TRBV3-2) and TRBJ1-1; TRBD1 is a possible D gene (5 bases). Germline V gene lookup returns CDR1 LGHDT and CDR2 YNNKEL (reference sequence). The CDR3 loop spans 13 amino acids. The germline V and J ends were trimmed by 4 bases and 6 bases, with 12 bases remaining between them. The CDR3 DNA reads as TGTGCCAGCAGCCTGCGGGGGGAGGCTGAAGCTTTCTTT. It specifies CASSLRGEAEAFF.

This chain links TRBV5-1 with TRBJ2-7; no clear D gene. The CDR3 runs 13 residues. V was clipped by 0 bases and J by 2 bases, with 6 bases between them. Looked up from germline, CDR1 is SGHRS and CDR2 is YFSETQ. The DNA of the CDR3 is TGCGCCAGCAGCTTGGTGGCAGCCTACGAGCAGTACTTC. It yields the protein CASSLVAAYEQYF.

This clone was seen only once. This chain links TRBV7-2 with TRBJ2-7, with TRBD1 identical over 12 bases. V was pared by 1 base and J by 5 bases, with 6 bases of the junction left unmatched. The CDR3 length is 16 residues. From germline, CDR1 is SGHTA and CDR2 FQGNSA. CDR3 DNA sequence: TGTGCCAGCAGCTTAGATGGGACAGGGGGCTTCGACGAGCAGTACTTC. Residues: CASSLDGTGGFDEQYF.

In DNA form, the CDR3 reads TGTGCCAGCAGTTATCCATTAGAGGGCTCTACGCAGTATTTT. The encoded protein is CASSYPLEGSTQYF. The chain has TRBV6-6 and TRBJ2-3; the D gene is possibly TRBD2 (5 bases). The germline V gene has CDR1 MNHNY and CDR2 SVGAGI (reference sequence). The V and J ends lost 3 bases and 8 bases respectively, with 15 bases between them. This CDR3 has 14 amino acids.

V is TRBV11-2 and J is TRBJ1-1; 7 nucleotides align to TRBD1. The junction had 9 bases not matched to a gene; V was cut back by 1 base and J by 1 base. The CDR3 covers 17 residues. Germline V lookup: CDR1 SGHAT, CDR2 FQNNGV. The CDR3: CASSLVGGTVTNTEAFF. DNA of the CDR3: TGTGCCAGCAGCTTAGTAGGGGGGACAGTTACGAACACTGAAGCTTTCTTT.

CDR3 amino acids: CASSVVTGELFF. CDR3 DNA sequence: TGTGCCAGCAGCGTGGTAACCGGGGAGCTGTTTTTT. V and J are TRBV7-2 and TRBJ2-2; D gene unclear. Germline V gene data show CDR1 as SGHTA and CDR2 as FQGNSA. This CDR3 is built from 12 residues. V gave up 5 bases and J gave up 5 bases, with 6 bases separating them.

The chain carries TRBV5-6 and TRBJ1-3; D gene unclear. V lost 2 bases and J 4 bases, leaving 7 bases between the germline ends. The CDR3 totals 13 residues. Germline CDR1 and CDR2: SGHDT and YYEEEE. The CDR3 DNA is TGTGCCAGCAGCTTCTATACGGGAAACACCATATATTTT. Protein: CASSFYTGNTIYF.

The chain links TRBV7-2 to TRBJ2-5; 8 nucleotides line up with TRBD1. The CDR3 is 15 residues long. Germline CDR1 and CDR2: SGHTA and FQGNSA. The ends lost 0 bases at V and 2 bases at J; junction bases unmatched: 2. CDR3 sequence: CASSLAGTGQETQYF. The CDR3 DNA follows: TGTGCCAGCAGCTTAGCCGGGACAGGACAAGAGACCCAGTACTTC.

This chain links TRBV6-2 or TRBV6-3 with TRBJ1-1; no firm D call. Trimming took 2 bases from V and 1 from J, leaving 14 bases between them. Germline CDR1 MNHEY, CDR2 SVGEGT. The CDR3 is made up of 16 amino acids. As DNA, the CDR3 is TGTGCCAGCAGTTACGACCTCAGGATCGGGAACACTGAAGCTTTCTTT. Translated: CASSYDLRIGNTEAFF.

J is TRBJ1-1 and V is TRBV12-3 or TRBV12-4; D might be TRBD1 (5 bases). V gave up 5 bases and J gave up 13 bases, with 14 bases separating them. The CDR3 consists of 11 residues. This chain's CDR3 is CASSPGTRGFF. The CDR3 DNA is TGTGCCAGCAGTCCGGGGACGAGGGGTTTCTTT.

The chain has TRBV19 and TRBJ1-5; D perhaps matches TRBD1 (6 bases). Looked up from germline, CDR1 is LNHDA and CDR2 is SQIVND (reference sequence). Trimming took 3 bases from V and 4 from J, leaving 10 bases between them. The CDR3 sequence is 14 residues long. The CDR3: CASSIRTGNQPQHF. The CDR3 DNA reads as TGTGCCAGTAGTATTCGTACAGGGAATCAGCCCCAGCATTTT.

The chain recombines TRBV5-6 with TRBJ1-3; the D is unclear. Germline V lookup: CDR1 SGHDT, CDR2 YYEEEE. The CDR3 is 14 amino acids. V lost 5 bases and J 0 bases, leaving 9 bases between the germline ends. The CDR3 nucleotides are TGTGCCAGCAGTTATGCGAGCTCTGGAAACACCATATATTTT. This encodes CASSYASSGNTIYF.

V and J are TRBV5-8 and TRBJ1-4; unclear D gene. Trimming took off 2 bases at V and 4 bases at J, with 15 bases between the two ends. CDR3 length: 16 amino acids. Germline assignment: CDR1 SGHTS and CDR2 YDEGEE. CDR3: CASSLQIQQGNEKLFF. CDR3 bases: TGTGCCAGCAGCTTACAGATCCAGCAAGGTAATGAAAAACTGTTTTTT.

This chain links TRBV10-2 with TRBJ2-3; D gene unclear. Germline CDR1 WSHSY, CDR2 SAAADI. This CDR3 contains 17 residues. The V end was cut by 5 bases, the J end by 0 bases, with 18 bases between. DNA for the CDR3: TGCGCCAGCAGTCGTTTCCGGGCCATTTCTAGCACAGATACGCAGTATTTT. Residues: CASSRFRAISSTDTQYF.

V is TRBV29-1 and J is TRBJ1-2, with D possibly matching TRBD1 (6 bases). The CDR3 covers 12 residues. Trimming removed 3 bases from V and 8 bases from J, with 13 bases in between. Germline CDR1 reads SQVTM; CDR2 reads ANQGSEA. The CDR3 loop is CSVERGARGYTF. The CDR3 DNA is TGCAGCGTTGAGAGGGGGGCCCGCGGCTACACCTTC. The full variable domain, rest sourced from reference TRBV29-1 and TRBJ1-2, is SAVISQKPSRDICQRGTSLTIQCQVDSQVTMMFWYRQQPGQSLTLIATANQGSEATYESGFVIDKFPISRPNLTFSTLTVSNMSPEDSSIYLCSVERGARGYTFGSGTRLTVV.

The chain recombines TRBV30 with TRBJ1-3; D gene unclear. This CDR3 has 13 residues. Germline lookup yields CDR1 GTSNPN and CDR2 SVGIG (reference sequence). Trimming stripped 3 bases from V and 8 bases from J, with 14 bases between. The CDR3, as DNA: TGTGCCTGGAGGTTTTACGACGGGGACACCATATATTTT. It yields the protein CAWRFYDGDTIYF.

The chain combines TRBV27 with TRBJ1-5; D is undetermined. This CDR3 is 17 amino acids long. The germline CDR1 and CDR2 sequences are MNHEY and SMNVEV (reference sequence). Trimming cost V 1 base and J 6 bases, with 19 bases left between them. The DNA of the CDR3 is TGTGCCAGCAGTTTATACCCCCCAGGCGTCGCCGGTCAGCCCCAGCATTTT. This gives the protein CASSLYPPGVAGQPQHF.

In DNA form, the CDR3 reads TGCAGCGGTACCGGGACAGGGATCGAGCAGTTCTTC. Its translation is CSGTGTGIEQFF. The chain joins TRBV29-1 to TRBJ2-1, with TRBD1 matching 9 bases. With V trimmed by 7 bases and J by 10 bases, 8 bases remained unmatched. The CDR3 totals 12 residues. Germline CDR1 and CDR2: SQVTM and ANQGSEA.

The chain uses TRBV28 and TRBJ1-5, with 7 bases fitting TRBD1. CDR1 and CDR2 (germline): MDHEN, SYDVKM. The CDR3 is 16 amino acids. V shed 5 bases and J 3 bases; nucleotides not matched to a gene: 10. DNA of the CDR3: TGTGCCAGCAGTAGACGGACAGGCGGGCCCAATCAGCCCCAGCATTTT. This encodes CASSRRTGGPNQPQHF.